This entry features one TCR beta chain sequence. This clonotype was counted only a few times. Its antigen is not yet known. Nothing much larger sits one base from this clone, and base qualities are not available. The approximately 41 donors, aged about 6 to 90 years, were systemically healthy Caucasian individuals from Russia. Approximately 9.7 milliliters of peripheral blood were drawn from each donor into EDTA-treated Vacutainer tubes. Ficoll-Paque density-gradient centrifugation was used to isolate PBMCs, with at least 6.5 million obtained per sample. Total RNA, at least 6 micrograms per sample, was extracted from PBMCs with Trizol reagent. For every donor, flow cytometry on a PBMC aliquot measured the percentage of naive CD45RAhigh/CD27high T cells. These data come from a study of blood T cells in healthy people across ages (dated by TCRdb to about 2015). For context, the study as a whole: Template switching captured roughly one uniquely barcoded TCR beta cDNA molecule per two T cells in model experiments. For two donors (one aged 18 to 30 and one aged 80 or older), the study analyzed two additional independent replicas of 1 million unique cDNA reads from the same blood draw. To avoid experimental bias, donors of different ages were distributed randomly across sequencing lanes. Four age groups were formed from the donors: young (average approximately 17 years), middle-aged (approximately 40), aged (62) and long-lived (roughly 88). The study measured age-related changes in TCR beta repertoire diversity using deep sequencing normalized with unique cDNA molecular identifiers. The paper as a whole reports these results and caveats: The CMV infection status of donors was not known, potentially confounding age-related changes in expanded clonotypes. Observed TCR beta diversity correlated strongly with the percentage of naive T cells measured by flow cytometry. Since profiling was done on bulk unsorted PBMCs, naive and antigen-experienced compartments could not be conclusively compared. Estimates of total diversity based on one million sequenced T cells were considered lower bounds and underestimates. Compared with the aged group, the long-lived group had more naive CD4+ T cells, fewer expanded clones and increased TCR diversity, a pattern suggesting age selection. Observed TCR beta diversity per million T cells fell roughly linearly with age, and a significant reduction was already apparent by age around 40.

The cysteine opens and the phenylalanine closes a CDR3 of 15 amino acids. Only CDR3 DNA remains: 45 bases, in frame from the first base. CDR1 and CDR2, per the germline V gene, are MNHEY and SVGAGI. Here V drops 2 bases and J drops 0 bases, and the junction holds 4 bases not matched to any gene. The protocol used for the library was 5' RACE. The sequencer was an Illumina HiSeq 2500. A second PCR of 7 to 11 cycles was run with a J-beta primer mix and a sample-barcoded 5' primer. Each TCR beta cDNA molecule received a unique molecular identifier from a template-switch 5' adaptor carrying 12 random nucleotides. At least 2.5 million CDR3-containing paired-end reads were obtained from each sample. First-strand cDNA synthesis was performed from all RNA using the Mint cDNA synthesis kit, with priming by a TRBC-specific oligonucleotide. After uracil-DNA glycosylase treatment, a first 18-cycle PCR used universal primers M1SS and BC2_uni_R on all cDNA. From the authors' description of their analysis: Normalization of each sample was performed by random selection of 1 million high-quality reads, each carrying a distinct molecular identifier. Instead of being binned into consensus sequences, reads with shared molecular identifiers were discarded. MiTCR, set to a Q25 quality threshold and the strictest error-elimination algorithm, was used for CDR3 identification, clonotype clustering and error correction. A nonparametric unseen species model with Euler transformation was used to estimate a lower bound on total TCR beta diversity. The public reads were reprocessed in TCRdb via fastp at Q25 and MiXCR, keeping in-frame beta chains. Each CDR3 protein gets just one entry, which takes the most common genes and DNA from the rows behind it. What appears here as the V and J calls and clone size reflects TCRdb's work, not the paper's. This sample has about 970,000 distinct CDR3 sequences in its table, and roughly half of those were observed once. In total, the top ten clones hold over 20% of the sample.

Source material: blood. The origin of this receptor is a woman aged 55-70 years in good health. The chain employs TRBV6-5 and TRBJ2-7; TRBD2 fits 7 bases in the junction. CDR3 region: CASSYLAEDSYEQYF. The sequenced DNA: TGTGCCAGCAGTTACCTAGCGGAGGACTCCTACGAGCAGTACTTC.